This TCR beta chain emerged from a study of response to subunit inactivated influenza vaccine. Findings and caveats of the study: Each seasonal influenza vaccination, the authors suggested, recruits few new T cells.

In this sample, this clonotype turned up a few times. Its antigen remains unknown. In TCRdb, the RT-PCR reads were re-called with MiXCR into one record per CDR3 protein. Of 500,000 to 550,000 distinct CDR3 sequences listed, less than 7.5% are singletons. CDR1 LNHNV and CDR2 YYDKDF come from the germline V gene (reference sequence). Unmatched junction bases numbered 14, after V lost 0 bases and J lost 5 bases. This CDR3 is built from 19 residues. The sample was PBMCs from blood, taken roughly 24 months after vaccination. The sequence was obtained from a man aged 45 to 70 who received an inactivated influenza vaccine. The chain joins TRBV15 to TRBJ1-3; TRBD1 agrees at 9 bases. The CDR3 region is CATSRDTGGYSSGRNTIYF. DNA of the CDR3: TGTGCCACCAGCAGAGATACAGGGGGCTATAGCTCCGGTCGAAACACCATATATTTT.